Given below is one TCR beta chain in context. Its antigen is unidentified. The sample originates from a study of T cell responses to AZD1222 COVID-19 vaccine. Study context: The analysis combined second doses at about 4 or about 12 weeks. The study, taken as a whole, reports: Reports say nearly half of spike-specific TCRs go after unmutated variant regions. Just 6 or 7 AZD1222 recipients were seropositive at baseline.

The V and J ends lost 3 bases and 1 base, in that order; junction bases with no gene match: 2. Germline V gives CDR1 SGHRS, CDR2 YFSETQ. The CDR3 contains 16 residues. Produced via immunoSEQ multiplex PCR; TCRdb's table is partial and in-frame only. The profile shows 80,000 to 95,000 clones, approximately 90% of them singletons. This TCR was sampled from an adult in good health. This sample comprised peripheral blood, obtained on day 0 of AZD1222 vaccination. The chain joins TRBV5-1 to TRBJ2-5; 14 bases are shared with TRBD2. CDR3 coding DNA: TGCGCCAGCAGCTCAGGGACTAGCGGGGGCCAAGAGACCCAGTACTTC. Translation gives CASSSGTSGGQETQYF.